The 11 T cell receptor beta chains reported below all come from one sample, sequenced in a study of blood T cell repertoires in COVID-19. Libraries were prepared by immunoSEQ multiplex PCR; TCRdb keeps only in-frame clonotypes and omits some of them. This sample has some 320,000 clones, with 70% to 90% found just once. The sequenced sample consisted of peripheral blood. Receptors were obtained from a human donor in a cohort sampled during active COVID-19.

This clone is a singleton in its sample. V usage is TRBV20-1 and J usage is TRBJ2-7; TRBD1 is a possible D gene (6 bases). The CDR3 loop spans 13 amino acids. Deletions cut 3 bases from V and 7 bases from J, with 16 bases between. From germline, CDR1 is DFQATT and CDR2 SNEGSKA (reference sequence). The CDR3 region has the DNA TGCAGTGCTAGTGTCACAGGGAGTCGGGAGCAGTACTTC. This sequence encodes CSASVTGSREQYF.

The rearrangement uses TRBV27 and TRBJ1-1; possible D gene TRBD1, 6 bases. The V end was cut by 2 bases, the J end by 1 base, with 11 bases between. The CDR3 consists of 15 residues. Per the germline V gene, CDR1 is MNHEY and CDR2 is SMNVEV (reference sequence). DNA for the CDR3: TGTGCCAGCAGTTTAACAGGGACGGGGAACACTGAAGCTTTCTTT. Translated, it gives CASSLTGTGNTEAFF.

The rearrangement links TRBV11-2 to TRBJ2-1; TRBD2 matches at 8 bases. Germline CDR1 and CDR2: SGHAT and FQNNGV. The CDR3 length is 15 residues. V shed 5 bases and J 0 bases; nucleotides not matched to a gene: 3. For the CDR3, the DNA is TGTGCCAGCAGCGAGGGGACTAGCTCCTACAATGAGCAGTTCTTC. Protein product: CASSEGTSSYNEQFF.

The genes are TRBV27 and TRBJ2-7; 15 nucleotides agree with TRBD2. The junction had 7 bases not matched to a gene; V was cut back by 2 bases and J by 5 bases. There are 17 residues in the CDR3. Germline lookup yields CDR1 MNHEY and CDR2 SMNVEV (reference sequence). The chain's CDR3 is CASSLKGTSGGSHEQYF. The CDR3 DNA is TGTGCCAGCAGTTTAAAGGGGACTAGCGGGGGGTCCCACGAGCAGTACTTC.

V is TRBV18 and J is TRBJ1-1, with D possibly TRBD1 on 5 matching bases. The CDR3 covers 13 residues. Germline values: CDR1 KGHSH, CDR2 LQKENI. Between the trimmed V and J ends, which lost 3 bases and 8 bases, there was a span of 13 bases. The CDR3 region is CASSPRREGEAFF. The CDR3 coding sequence is TGTGCCAGCTCACCGCGCAGGGAAGGGGAAGCTTTCTTT.

The chain's CDR3 is CASISPDSAWPQHF. Here the CDR3 DNA reads TGTGCCAGCATTAGTCCAGACAGCGCCTGGCCCCAGCATTTT. The V gene is TRBV6-5, the J gene TRBJ1-5; a weak D match, TRBD1 (5 bases). The germline V gene has CDR1 MNHEY and CDR2 SVGAGI. This CDR3 region has 14 residues. V gave up 7 bases and J gave up 9 bases, with 19 bases separating them.

The rearrangement links TRBV7-8 to TRBJ2-7; tentatively, D is TRBD1 (7 bases). Germline V lookup: CDR1 SGHVS, CDR2 FQNEAQ. The CDR3 spans 15 residues. Trimming stripped 4 bases from V and 5 bases from J, with 18 bases between. This CDR3 reads CASSWRDRIRDEQYF. Written as DNA, the CDR3 is TGTGCCAGCAGCTGGCGGGACAGAATTCGCGACGAGCAGTACTTC. The complete variable domain, with remaining parts taken from reference TRBV7-8 and TRBJ2-7, reads GAGVSQSPRYKVAKRGQDVALRCDPISGHVSLFWYQQALGQGPEFLTYFQNEAQLDKSGLPSDRFFAERPEGSVSTLKIQRTQQEDSAVYLCASSWRDRIRDEQYFGPGTRLTVT.

V is TRBV5-1 and J is TRBJ2-1, with 11 bases that match TRBD2. The CDR3 has 17 amino acids. The V gene's germline CDR1 is SGHRS and CDR2 YFSETQ. V lost 4 bases and J lost 7; bases outside the gene matches: 13. CDR3 sequence reads: CASSVSQFGTSGNEQFF. The CDR3 region has the DNA TGCGCCAGCAGCGTCTCGCAATTCGGGACTAGCGGAAATGAGCAGTTCTTC.

This clone was detected only once. The CDR3 DNA reads TGTGCCAGCATTGGACAGGGACGTATGGATCAGCCCCAGCATTTT. Translating it yields CASIGQGRMDQPQHF. The J gene is TRBJ1-5, the V gene TRBV6-4, with TRBD1 identical over 8 bases. There are 15 residues in the CDR3. Germline V CDR1 and CDR2: MRHNA, SNTAGT. J was trimmed by 5 bases and V by 7 bases; bases with no gene match: 10.

The chain employs TRBV27 and TRBJ2-7; 10 nucleotides agree with TRBD1. V shed 3 bases, J shed 3 bases, and the junction held 2 bases outside the gene matches. The CDR3 is made up of 14 amino acids. Germline V gene lookup returns CDR1 MNHEY and CDR2 SMNVEV (reference sequence). CDR3 sequence reads: CASSLGQGLYEQYF. Written as DNA, the CDR3 is TGTGCCAGCAGTTTGGGACAGGGGCTCTACGAGCAGTACTTC.

This chain connects TRBV2 to TRBJ1-2, with D maybe TRBD1 (5 bases). Trimming stripped 3 bases from V and 1 base from J, with 6 bases between. Germline V gives CDR1 SNHLY, CDR2 FYNNEI. This CDR3 region has 13 residues. The CDR3 loop is CASSDQGNYGYTF. CDR3 DNA: TGTGCCAGCAGTGATCAGGGTAACTATGGCTACACCTTC.